The next 25 T cell receptor beta chains were all read from a single sample in a study of blood T cells in healthy people across ages. Combining a sample-barcoded 5' primer with a J-beta primer mix, a second PCR ran for roughly 7 to 11 cycles. TCRdb used MiXCR to reprocess the 5' RACE reads, holding one entry per CDR3 protein. The sample holds 660,000 or so distinct CDR3 sequences, 58% seen once. Sequences were obtained from blood. The receptors here all came from a man between 60 and 75 years old in good health.

The gene calls are TRBV5-1 and TRBJ1-1; D is unclear. Looked up from germline, CDR1 is SGHRS and CDR2 is YFSETQ. The CDR3 spans 16 residues. Trimming shortened V by 2 bases and J by 2 bases, and 16 bases separated the two germline ends. The CDR3 sequence is CASSLVNWQVNTEAFF. The DNA of the CDR3 is TGCGCCAGCAGCTTAGTTAATTGGCAGGTTAACACTGAAGCTTTCTTT.

Comments on this clonotype: At one boundary the junction diverges from the germline segment, which might be a read error. This chain joins TRBV28 and TRBJ2-2, with D tentatively TRBD2 (6 bases). This CDR3 is built from 14 residues. The germline V gene encodes CDR1 MDHEN and CDR2 SYDVKM. The CDR3 loop is CASTPDSNTGGLFF. The CDR3 DNA is TGTGCCAGCACCCCGGACTCGAACACCGGGGGGCTGTTTTTT.

The chain uses TRBV4-1 and TRBJ2-6; a weak D match, TRBD2 (6 bases). Trimming pared 6 bases from V and 1 base from J, leaving 13 bases between. Looked up from germline, CDR1 is MGHRA and CDR2 is YSYEKL. This CDR3 has 16 amino acids. CDR3: CASSDGRTSGANVLTF. CDR3 bases: TGCGCCAGCAGTGACGGGAGAACGTCTGGGGCCAACGTCCTGACTTTC.

This chain connects TRBV28 to TRBJ2-7; a weak D match, TRBD1 (6 bases). CDR1 and CDR2 from the germline V gene are MDHEN and SYDVKM. V was pared by 6 bases and J by 1 base, with 13 bases between. The CDR3 is 14 amino acids. The CDR3 here is CASRQTGTSYEQYF. The CDR3 DNA reads as TGTGCCAGCAGACAGACAGGAACATCCTACGAGCAGTACTTC.

The table lists this clonotype with a few counts. The chain employs TRBV10-3 and TRBJ1-1, with a tentative D call TRBD1 (5 bases). The V gene's germline CDR1 is ENHRY and CDR2 SYGVKD. The V and J ends lost 5 bases and 2 bases respectively, with 9 bases between them. This CDR3 is built from 13 residues. The CDR3 here is CAISQGINTEAFF. The CDR3 DNA reads TGTGCCATCAGTCAGGGAATAAACACTGAAGCTTTCTTT.

The chain joins TRBV20-1 to TRBJ2-5; D ambiguous. The CDR3 sequence is 13 residues long. V dropped 0 bases and J dropped 0 bases, with 5 bases sitting between them. Germline lookup yields CDR1 DFQATT and CDR2 SNEGSKA (reference sequence). DNA of the CDR3: TGCAGTGCTAGAGACACATACCAAGAGACCCAGTACTTC. Encoded protein: CSARDTYQETQYF.

V usage is TRBV5-1 and J usage is TRBJ2-1, with unresolved D. V was trimmed by 1 base and J by 0 bases, leaving 8 bases between them. Germline CDR1 reads SGHRS; CDR2 reads YFSETQ. This CDR3 contains 15 residues. The CDR3 here is CASSLRLSSYNEQFF. The CDR3, as DNA: TGCGCCAGCAGCTTGCGTCTGTCCTCCTACAATGAGCAGTTCTTC.

The CDR3 reads CASSLGTSPYNEQFF. For the CDR3, the DNA is TGCGCCAGCAGCTTAGGGACTAGTCCCTACAATGAGCAGTTCTTC. The genes are TRBV5-1 and TRBJ2-1, with 8 bases aligning to TRBD2. The CDR3 is 15 amino acids. V lost 2 bases and J lost 2; bases outside the gene matches: 3. Germline V gene lookup returns CDR1 SGHRS and CDR2 YFSETQ. The full variable domain, in which reference TRBV5-1 and TRBJ2-1 provide the parts outside the CDR3, is KAGVTQTPRYLIKTRGQQVTLSCSPISGHRSVSWYQQTPGQGLQFLFEYFSETQRNKGNFPGRFSGRQFSNSRSEMNVSTLELGDSALYLCASSLGTSPYNEQFFGPGTRLTVL.

This clonotype appeared a few times. The chain employs TRBV7-9 and TRBJ2-1; tentatively, D is TRBD1 or TRBD2 (5 bases each). The germline V gene encodes CDR1 SEHNR and CDR2 FQNEAQ (reference sequence). This CDR3 has 18 residues. Trimming took 1 base from V and 1 from J, leaving 17 bases between them. CDR3 residues: CASSLGGNGPLSYNEQFF. The CDR3 region has the DNA TGTGCCAGCAGCTTAGGGGGGAACGGCCCTTTGTCCTACAATGAGCAGTTCTTC.

The chain is built from TRBV4-1 and TRBJ2-1; D is unclear. Germline V gives CDR1 MGHRA, CDR2 YSYEKL. The length of the CDR3 is 17 residues. V lost 0 bases and J lost 2, with 14 bases in between. The CDR3 DNA follows: TGCGCCAGCAGCCAAGATCTAGGCCGCAAGGCCTACAATGAGCAGTTCTTC. Protein product: CASSQDLGRKAYNEQFF.

This clonotype was seen once. The chain links TRBV12-3 or TRBV12-4 to TRBJ1-5; D is undetermined. The CDR3 length is 14 residues. V was cut by 2 bases and J by 0 bases, with 5 bases left in between. The CDR3 loop reads CASSLTHSNQPQHF. CDR3 nucleotide sequence: TGTGCCAGCAGTTTAACACATAGCAATCAGCCCCAGCATTTT.

This clonotype has more than one count but fewer than ten. The rearrangement uses TRBV5-5 and TRBJ2-1, with D possibly called TRBD1 or TRBD2 (5 bases each). CDR3 length: 13 amino acids. V lost 0 bases to trimming and J lost 10 bases, with 11 bases between them. Germline V gene data show CDR1 as SGHKS and CDR2 as YYEKEE (reference sequence). The CDR3 protein is CASSLEWGMEQFF. The CDR3 DNA reads as TGTGCCAGCAGCTTGGAGTGGGGGATGGAGCAGTTCTTC.

A single count supports this clonotype. The chain is built from TRBV7-2 and TRBJ1-4; D remains ambiguous. Trimming removed 8 bases from V and 0 bases from J, with 16 bases in between. Germline CDR1 SGHTA, CDR2 FQGNSA. CDR3 length: 16 residues. CDR3 residues: CASSPGRLATNEKLFF. CDR3 DNA sequence: TGTGCCAGCTCTCCGGGCAGGCTTGCAACTAATGAAAAACTGTTTTTT.

The chain combines TRBV5-1 with TRBJ2-5; 8 nucleotides align to TRBD1. This CDR3 is built from 13 residues. Trimming removed 7 bases from V and 5 bases from J; junction bases left unmatched: 7. The germline gives CDR1 SGHRS, CDR2 YFSETQ. In DNA, the CDR3 is TGCGCCAGCTGTGCAGGGGGCCTGGAGACCCAGTACTTC. Encoded protein: CASCAGGLETQYF.

V and J are TRBV11-2 and TRBJ2-1; 10 nucleotides agree with TRBD1. The trim removed 2 bases at V and 7 bases at J, leaving 8 bases unmatched. The CDR3 is 16 residues long. Looked up from germline, CDR1 is SGHAT and CDR2 is FQNNGV. CDR3 loop: CASSLIRTGGGNEQFF. In DNA form, the CDR3 reads TGTGCCAGCAGCTTAATTCGGACAGGGGGAGGAAATGAGCAGTTCTTC.

The rearrangement uses TRBV10-3 and TRBJ2-3; the match to TRBD2 covers 12 bases. Germline V lookup: CDR1 ENHRY, CDR2 SYGVKD. CDR3 size: 16 residues. V shed 5 bases and J 5 bases; nucleotides not matched to a gene: 8. CDR3 nucleotide sequence: TGTGCCATCAGTACCGGACTAGCGGGGTGGGAAGATACGCAGTATTTT. This translates into CAISTGLAGWEDTQYF.

With respect to this clonotype: One junction end disagrees with the germline gene, perhaps due to a read error. This chain uses TRBV6-5 with TRBJ2-7; no clear D. CDR3 length: 13 amino acids. CDR1 MNHEY and CDR2 SVGAGI come from the germline V gene. The CDR3 here is CASSYSRNNEQVF. For the CDR3, the DNA is TGTGCCAGCAGTTACTCGAGAAACAATGAGCAGGTCTTC.

V gene TRBV3-1 combines with J gene TRBJ1-1; D might be TRBD1 (6 bases). V was pared by 2 bases and J by 7 bases, with 8 bases between. The CDR3 consists of 12 residues. Germline V gene data show CDR1 as LGHDT and CDR2 as YNNKEL (reference sequence). CDR3 DNA sequence: TGTGCCAGCAGCCAAAGGGACAATGAAGCTTTCTTT. Protein product: CASSQRDNEAFF.

This chain uses TRBV20-1 with TRBJ2-1, with a weak D call TRBD2 (5 bases). CDR1 DFQATT and CDR2 SNEGSKA come from the germline V gene (reference sequence). Trimming took 5 bases from V and 4 from J, leaving 9 bases between them. CDR3 size: 12 residues. Written as DNA, the CDR3 is TGCAGTGCTGAAACTAGGTACAATGAGCAGTTCTTC. It translates to CSAETRYNEQFF.

In DNA form, the CDR3 reads TGTGCCAGCAGTTTAGGCACAGGGCATGGCTACACCTTC. This gives the protein CASSLGTGHGYTF. The chain is built from TRBV12-3 or TRBV12-4 and TRBJ1-2; maybe TRBD1 (6 bases). With 1 base removed from V and 6 bases from J, the gap between germline ends came to 9 bases. The CDR3 extends over 13 amino acids.

The chain couples TRBV5-1 to TRBJ2-1; 8 bases align to TRBD2. CDR1 and CDR2 (germline): SGHRS, YFSETQ. J gave up 2 bases and V 7 bases, and 5 bases lay outside the gene matches. The CDR3 length is 14 residues. CDR3 amino acids: CASETGGAYNEQFF. In DNA, the CDR3 is TGCGCCAGCGAGACGGGGGGGGCCTACAATGAGCAGTTCTTC. Full variable domain (remainder filled in from reference TRBV5-1 and TRBJ2-1): KAGVTQTPRYLIKTRGQQVTLSCSPISGHRSVSWYQQTPGQGLQFLFEYFSETQRNKGNFPGRFSGRQFSNSRSEMNVSTLELGDSALYLCASETGGAYNEQFFGPGTRLTVL.

This chain's CDR3 is CASSLEGIGYEQYF. The CDR3 DNA sequence: TGTGCCAGCAGTTTAGAGGGGATCGGATACGAGCAGTACTTC. The chain combines TRBV28 with TRBJ2-5; the D gene could be TRBD1 or TRBD2 (5 bases each). The end of the DNA fits TRBJ2-7 better, so the J call may be wrong. This CDR3 contains 14 residues. Germline-derived CDR1 and CDR2 are MDHEN and SYDVKM.

This clonotype appeared a few times. Relative to the germline gene, one junction end is altered; a read error may explain this. This chain joins TRBV9 and TRBJ2-1; D may correspond to TRBD1 or TRBD2 (5 bases each). Looked up from germline, CDR1 is SGDLS and CDR2 is YYNGEE. This CDR3 spans 16 amino acids. This chain's CDR3 is CASSVGVGTSYSEQFF. The CDR3 DNA reads TGTGCCAGCAGCGTAGGGGTAGGGACCTCCTACAGTGAGCAGTTCTTC.

The chain joins TRBV11-2 to TRBJ2-3; 7 bases line up with TRBD2. CDR3 size: 17 residues. Germline CDR1 is SGHAT and CDR2 is FQNNGV. The V and J ends lost 5 bases and 4 bases, in that order; junction bases with no gene match: 15. This chain's CDR3 is CASSPRPGTSVADTQYF. The CDR3 bases are TGTGCCAGCAGCCCCCGACCGGGTACTAGCGTGGCAGATACGCAGTATTTT.

The rearrangement joins TRBV7-2 to TRBJ2-6; no clear D. Germline V gene data show CDR1 as SGHTA and CDR2 as FQGNSA. V was clipped by 4 bases and J by 2 bases, with 6 bases between them. This CDR3 is 14 amino acids long. CDR3 residues: CASSSAAGANVLTF. The CDR3 DNA follows: TGTGCCAGCAGCTCTGCGGCTGGGGCCAACGTCCTGACTTTC.